Listed below are T cell receptor beta chains from one sample, sequenced in a study of T cells in narcolepsy. Measured with immunoSEQ multiplex PCR; TCRdb has only the in-frame clones, and not every one. Here the sample spans roughly 34,000 clones, about nine tenths being singletons. The material sequenced was CD45RA- memory CD4+ T cells from PBMCs. The receptors were sampled from a human donor with narcolepsy. Each CDR3 is given with its conserved first and last residue. The D gene is left open where the match is weak. Part of the rows lack a size; the others show once, few, many or a class for expanded clones.

abundance | d_gene | j_gene | v_gene | CDR3nt | CDR3aa
. | . | TRBJ2-3 | TRBV10-3 | TGTGCCATCAGGGGGTCTGTTGGCAGCACAGATACGCAGTATTTT | CAIRGSVGSTDTQYF
. | . | TRBJ1-3 | TRBV7-7 | TGTGCCAGCAGCTTACAGGAGGGGTTTGGAAACACCATATATTTT | CASSLQEGFGNTIYF
. | . | TRBJ1-2 | TRBV6-5 | TGTGCCAGCAGTTCCTCCGGGGGAGGGGCCTATGGCTACACCTTC | CASSSSGGGAYGYTF
. | . | TRBJ2-5 | TRBV4-2 | TGTGCCAGCAGCCAAGAGAGGGGGGGGGACCAAGAGACCCAGTACTTC | CASSQERGGDQETQYF
. | . | TRBJ2-7 | TRBV28 | TGTGCCAGCAGCCAATTCTACGAGCAGTACTTC | CASSQFYEQYF
. | . | TRBJ2-7 | TRBV18 | TGTGCCAGCTCACCTTTGCCCGTCTACGAGCAGTACTTC | CASSPLPVYEQYF
. | TRBD2 | TRBJ2-3 | TRBV5-1 | TGCGCCAGCAGCTCCCCCAGAGCGGGGGGCACAGATACGCAGTATTTT | CASSSPRAGGTDTQYF
. | . | TRBJ2-7 | TRBV11-3 | TGTGCCAGCAGCTTAGATTCCCCCTACGAGCAGTACTTC | CASSLDSPYEQYF
. | . | TRBJ2-5 | TRBV28 | TGTGCCAGCAGTCGACAGAAGACCCAGTACTTC | CASSRQKTQYF
. | . | TRBJ1-5 | TRBV19 | TGTGCCAGTAGTCCCCGGACAGATAGCAATCAGCCCCAGCATTTT | CASSPRTDSNQPQHF
. | TRBD1 | TRBJ1-5 | TRBV15 | TGTGCCACCAGCAGAGATGGGACAGTTAGCAATCAGCCCCAGCATTTT | CATSRDGTVSNQPQHF
. | . | TRBJ2-7 | TRBV27 | TGTGCCAGCAGTTTATTGGGTGGGGGTAGCCGCGAGCAGTACTTC | CASSLLGGGSREQYF
. | TRBD1 | TRBJ1-2 | TRBV9 | TGTGCCAGCAGCACGGGACAGGGGGACTATGGCTACACCTTC | CASSTGQGDYGYTF
. | TRBD1 | TRBJ2-7 | TRBV29-1 | TGCAGCTTCCTGAGGGACAGGGAGCAGTACTTC | CSFLRDREQYF
. | . | TRBJ2-2 | TRBV5-1 | TGCGCCAGCAGCCCGCTGGGGACCACCGGGGAGCTGTTTTTT | CASSPLGTTGELFF
. | TRBD1 | TRBJ1-1 | TRBV18 | TGTGCCAGCTCGCAGGACAGGGGATTTGCTTTCTTT | CASSQDRGFAFF
once | . | TRBJ1-1 | TRBV11-3 | TGTGCCAGCAGCTTAAGCGGACTAAGTGGTGAAGCTTTCTTT | CASSLSGLSGEAFF
. | TRBD2 | TRBJ2-2 | TRBV27 | TGTGCCAGCAGTTGGCTAGCGGGAGCCGGGGAGCTGTTTTTT | CASSWLAGAGELFF